This entry describes one TCR beta chain. Its antigen is unidentified. This CDR3 region has 16 residues. Per germline, CDR1 SGHNT and CDR2 YYREEE (reference sequence). The ends were cut back, 2 bases at V and 2 bases at J, with 15 bases in the middle. TCRdb independently ran MiXCR on the 5' RACE reads; one entry per CDR3 protein. This sample has approximately 9,600 distinct CDR3 sequences; roughly 12% occur once, and the top ten carry over 9.5%. Noted time point: sample taken at primary tumor resection. A total of some 70 untreated early-stage non-small cell lung cancer patients served as donors. This specimen belongs to a study of spatial heterogeneity in lung cancer. Whole-study results and caveats: The number of expanded tumor alpha and beta chains correlated with mutation number.

The TCR originated in a male donor with early-stage non-small cell lung cancer. The sample in question was lung tumor tissue, obtained at surgery. The rearrangement joins TRBV5-4 to TRBJ2-3; TRBD2 might be the D (5 bases). The CDR3 here is CASSLGLAQSTDTQYF. In DNA form, the CDR3 reads TGTGCCAGCAGCTTAGGGCTAGCTCAGTCCACAGATACGCAGTATTTT. Full variable domain (outside the CDR3, taken from reference TRBV5-4 and TRBJ2-3): ETGVTQSPTHLIKTRGQQVTLRCSSQSGHNTVSWYQQALGQGPQFIFQYYREEENGRGNFPPRFSGLQFPNYSSELNVNALELDDSALYLCASSLGLAQSTDTQYFGPGTRLTVL.